This T cell receptor beta chain stems from a study of blood T cell repertoires in COVID-19. Study overall: From the United States, Italy and Spain came samples of acute and convalescent COVID-19.

Germline V gene sequence: CDR1 SGHAT, CDR2 FQDESV (reference sequence). Trimming took 2 bases from V and 3 from J, leaving 10 bases between them. The CDR3 runs to 14 residues. Recruitment covered about two dozen US areas and drew participants whose ages spanned roughly 18 to 90 years. Cohorts were determined from participant-reported clinical history. Original processing methods: Using reference gene primer amplification, nucleated cell counts were estimated. Here immunoSEQ multiplex PCR was the method, and the copy in TCRdb shows in-frame clones only, minus some. V and J calls and clone size come straight from that table; D and trimming were deduced from the DNA. The table shows some 260,000 clones, with approximately 79% occurring only once.

Input material: PBMCs or T cells enriched from blood (not recorded which). This chain uses TRBV11-1 with TRBJ1-1, with a tentative D call TRBD1 (6 bases). This TCR derives from a man younger than 40 with acute COVID-19. The CDR3 sequence: CASSLIYRDTEAFF. CDR3 in DNA: TGTGCCAGCAGCTTAATTTACAGGGACACTGAAGCTTTCTTT.